This TCR beta chain is drawn from a study of CD8 T cells in ankylosing spondylitis. This clonotype was detected ten times or more. Its antigen is still unknown. For TCR beta, libraries came from quantitative 5'-RACE with molecular barcodes. TCRdb reprocessed the 5' RACE reads via MiXCR and lists one record per CDR3 protein. This repertoire shows over 150,000 distinct CDR3 sequences, roughly 18% found once; its top ten account for roughly 4.5%. The CDR3 totals 15 residues. Germline lookup yields CDR1 SQVTM and CDR2 ANQGSEA. Findings and limits, study-wide: Relatively rare in peripheral blood, disease-linked clones were also CD8+. Existing reports had already noted some motif variants in reactive arthritis synovial fluid and blood.

This TCR was recovered from a male donor under 30 with ankylosing spondylitis or in good health (not recorded which). The sample consisted of blood, either unsorted or a sorted T cell fraction (not recorded which). This chain links TRBV29-1 with TRBJ2-1; 9 nucleotides match TRBD2. In DNA form, the CDR3 reads TGCAGTGTCCGGGAAGCTAGCGGGATGAAGAATGAGCAGTTCTTC. Its protein is CSVREASGMKNEQFF.